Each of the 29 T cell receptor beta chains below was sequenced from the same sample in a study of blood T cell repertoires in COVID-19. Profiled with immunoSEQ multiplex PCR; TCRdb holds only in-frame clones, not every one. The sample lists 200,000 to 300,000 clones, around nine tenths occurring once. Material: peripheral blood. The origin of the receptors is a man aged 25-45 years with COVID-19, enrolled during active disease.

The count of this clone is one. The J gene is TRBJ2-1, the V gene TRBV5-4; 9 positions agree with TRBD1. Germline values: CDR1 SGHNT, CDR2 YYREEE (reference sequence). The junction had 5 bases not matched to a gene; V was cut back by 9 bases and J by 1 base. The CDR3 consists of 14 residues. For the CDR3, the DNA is TGTGCCATCACGGACAGGGGATCCTACAATGAGCAGTTCTTC. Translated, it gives CAITDRGSYNEQFF.

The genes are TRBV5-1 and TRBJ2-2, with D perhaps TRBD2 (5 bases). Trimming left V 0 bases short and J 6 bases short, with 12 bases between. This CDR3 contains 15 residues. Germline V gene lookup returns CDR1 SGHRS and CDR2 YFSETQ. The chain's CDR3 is CASSLDTAGAGELFF. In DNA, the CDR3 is TGCGCCAGCAGCTTGGATACAGCCGGGGCCGGGGAGCTGTTTTTT.

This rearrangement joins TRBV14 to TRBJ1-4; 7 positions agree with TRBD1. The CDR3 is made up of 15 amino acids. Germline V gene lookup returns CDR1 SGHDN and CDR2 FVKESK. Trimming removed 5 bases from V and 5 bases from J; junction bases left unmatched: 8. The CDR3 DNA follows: TGTGCCAGCAGCGCTCCAGGGGGTAGGAATGAAAAACTGTTTTTT. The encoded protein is CASSAPGGRNEKLFF.

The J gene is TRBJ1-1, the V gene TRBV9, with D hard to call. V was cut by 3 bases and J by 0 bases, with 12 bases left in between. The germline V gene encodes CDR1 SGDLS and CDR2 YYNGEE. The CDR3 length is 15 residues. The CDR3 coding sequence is TGTGCCAGCAGCGCCGGCGGGCGCCTGAACACTGAAGCTTTCTTT. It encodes CASSAGGRLNTEAFF.

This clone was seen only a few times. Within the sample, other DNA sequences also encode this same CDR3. This chain's CDR3 is CASSSGSYGYTF. DNA for the CDR3: TGTGCCAGCAGTTCCGGGAGCTATGGCTACACCTTC. The chain has TRBV5-6 and TRBJ1-2, with D unresolved. Germline V lookup: CDR1 SGHDT, CDR2 YYEEEE. CDR3 length equals 12 residues. V lost 5 bases to trimming and J lost 4 bases, with 9 bases between them.

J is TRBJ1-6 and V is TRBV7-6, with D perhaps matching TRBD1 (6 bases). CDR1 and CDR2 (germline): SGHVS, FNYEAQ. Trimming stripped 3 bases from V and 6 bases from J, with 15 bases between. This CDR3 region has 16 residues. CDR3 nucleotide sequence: TGTGCCAGCAGCTTGGGGGGGGCTTCGGGTAATTCACCCCTCCACTTT. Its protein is CASSLGGASGNSPLHF.

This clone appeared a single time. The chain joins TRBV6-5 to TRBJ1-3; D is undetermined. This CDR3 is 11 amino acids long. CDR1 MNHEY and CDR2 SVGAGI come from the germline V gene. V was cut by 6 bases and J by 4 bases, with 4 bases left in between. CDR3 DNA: TGTGCCAGCAGCCGGGGAAACACCATATATTTT. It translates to CASSRGNTIYF.

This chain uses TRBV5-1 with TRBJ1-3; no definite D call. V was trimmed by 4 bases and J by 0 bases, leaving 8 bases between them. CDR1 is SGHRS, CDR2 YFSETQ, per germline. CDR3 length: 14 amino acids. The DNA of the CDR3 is TGCGCCAGCAGCGAGGCAATCTCTGGAAACACCATATATTTT. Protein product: CASSEAISGNTIYF.

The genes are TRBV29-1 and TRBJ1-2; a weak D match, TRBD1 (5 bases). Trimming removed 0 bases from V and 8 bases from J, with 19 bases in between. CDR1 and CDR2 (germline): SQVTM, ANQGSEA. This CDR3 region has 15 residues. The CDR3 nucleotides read TGCAGCGTTGAAGAATTAGCTGGGGCGGGAGGGGGCTACACCTTC. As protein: CSVEELAGAGGGYTF.

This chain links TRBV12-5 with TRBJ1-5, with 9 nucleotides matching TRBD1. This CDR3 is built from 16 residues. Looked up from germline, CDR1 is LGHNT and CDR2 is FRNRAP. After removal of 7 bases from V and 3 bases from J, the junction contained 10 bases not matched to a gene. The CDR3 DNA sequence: TGTGCTAGTGACGACCGGGACAGGGCATCCAATCAGCCCCAGCATTTT. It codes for CASDDRDRASNQPQHF.

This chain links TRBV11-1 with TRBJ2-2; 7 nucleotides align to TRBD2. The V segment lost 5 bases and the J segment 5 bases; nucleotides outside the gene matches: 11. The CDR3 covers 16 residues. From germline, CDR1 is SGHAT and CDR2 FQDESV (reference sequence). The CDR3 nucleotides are TGTGCCAGCAGCCCTAGATCCGGGGGAGGGACCGGGGAGCTGTTTTTT. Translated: CASSPRSGGGTGELFF.

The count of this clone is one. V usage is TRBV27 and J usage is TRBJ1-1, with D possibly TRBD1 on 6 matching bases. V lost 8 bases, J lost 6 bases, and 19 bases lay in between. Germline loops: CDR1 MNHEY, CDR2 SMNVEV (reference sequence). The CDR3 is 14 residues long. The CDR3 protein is CASSTGGAYAEAFF. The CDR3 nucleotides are TGTGCCAGCTCCACCGGGGGGGCGTATGCTGAAGCTTTCTTT.

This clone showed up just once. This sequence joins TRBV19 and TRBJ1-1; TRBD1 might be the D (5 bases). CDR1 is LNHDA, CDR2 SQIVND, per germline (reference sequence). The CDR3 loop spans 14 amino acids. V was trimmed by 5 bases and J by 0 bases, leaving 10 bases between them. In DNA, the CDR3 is TGTGCCAGTAGTGCGGGACGGGTGAACACTGAAGCTTTCTTT. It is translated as CASSAGRVNTEAFF.

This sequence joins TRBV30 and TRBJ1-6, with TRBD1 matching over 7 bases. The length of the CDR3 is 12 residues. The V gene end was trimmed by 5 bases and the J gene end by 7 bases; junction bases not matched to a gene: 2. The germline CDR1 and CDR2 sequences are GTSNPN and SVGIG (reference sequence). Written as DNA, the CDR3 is TGTGCCTGGGGACAGGAAAATTCACCCCTCCACTTT. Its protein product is CAWGQENSPLHF. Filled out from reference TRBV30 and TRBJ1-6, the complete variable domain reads SQTIHQWPATLVQPVGSPLSLECTVEGTSNPNLYWYRQAAGRGLQLLFYSVGIGQISSEVPQNLSASRPQDRQFILSSKKLLLSDSGFYLCAWGQENSPLHFGNGTRLTVT.

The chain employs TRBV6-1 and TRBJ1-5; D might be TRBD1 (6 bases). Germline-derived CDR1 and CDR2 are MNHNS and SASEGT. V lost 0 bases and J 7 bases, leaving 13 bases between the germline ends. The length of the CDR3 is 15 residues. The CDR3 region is CASSEARGRRQPQHF. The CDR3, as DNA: TGTGCCAGCAGTGAAGCGCGGGGGCGGCGGCAGCCCCAGCATTTT.

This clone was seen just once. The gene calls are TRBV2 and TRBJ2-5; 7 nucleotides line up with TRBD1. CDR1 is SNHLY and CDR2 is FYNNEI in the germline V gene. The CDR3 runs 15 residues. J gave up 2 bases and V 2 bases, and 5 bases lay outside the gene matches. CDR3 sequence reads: CASSEPGTAQETQYF. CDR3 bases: TGTGCCAGCAGTGAACCCGGGACAGCACAAGAGACCCAGTACTTC.

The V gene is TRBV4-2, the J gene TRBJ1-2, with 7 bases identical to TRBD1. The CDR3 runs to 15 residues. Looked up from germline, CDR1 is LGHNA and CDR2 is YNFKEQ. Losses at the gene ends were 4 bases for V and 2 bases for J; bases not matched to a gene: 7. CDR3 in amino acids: CASSPSRGQNYGYTF. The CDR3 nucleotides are TGTGCCAGCAGCCCATCTCGGGGACAGAACTATGGCTACACCTTC.

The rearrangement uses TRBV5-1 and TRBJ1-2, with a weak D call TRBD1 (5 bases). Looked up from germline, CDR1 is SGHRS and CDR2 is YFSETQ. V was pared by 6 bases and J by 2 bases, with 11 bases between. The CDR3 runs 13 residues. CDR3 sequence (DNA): TGCGCCAGCAAAAATACAGGAAACTATGGCTACACCTTC. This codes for CASKNTGNYGYTF.

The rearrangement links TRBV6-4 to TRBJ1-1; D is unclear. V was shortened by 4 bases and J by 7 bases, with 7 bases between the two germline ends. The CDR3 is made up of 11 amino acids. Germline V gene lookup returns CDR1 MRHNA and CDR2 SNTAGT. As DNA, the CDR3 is TGTGCCAGCAGTGTGCGGAGTGAAGCTTTCTTT. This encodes CASSVRSEAFF.

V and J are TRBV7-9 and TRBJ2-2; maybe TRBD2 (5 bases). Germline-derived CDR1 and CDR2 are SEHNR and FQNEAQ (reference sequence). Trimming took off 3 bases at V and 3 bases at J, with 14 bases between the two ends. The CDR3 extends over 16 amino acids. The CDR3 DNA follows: TGTGCCAGCAGCTTGGCCGCGGGTATACACACCGGGGAGCTGTTTTTT. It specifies CASSLAAGIHTGELFF.

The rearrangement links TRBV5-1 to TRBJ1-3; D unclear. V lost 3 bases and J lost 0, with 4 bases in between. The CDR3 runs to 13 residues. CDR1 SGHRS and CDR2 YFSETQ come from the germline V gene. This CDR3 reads CASSYGSGNTIYF. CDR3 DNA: TGCGCCAGCAGCTACGGCTCTGGAAACACCATATATTTT.

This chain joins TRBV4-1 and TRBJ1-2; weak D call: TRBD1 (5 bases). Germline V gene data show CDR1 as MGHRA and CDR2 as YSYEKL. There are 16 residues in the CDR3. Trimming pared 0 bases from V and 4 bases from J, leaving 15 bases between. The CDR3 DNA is TGCGCCAGCAGCCAAGATTCAGGGAATGGCGGCTATGGCTACACCTTC. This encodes CASSQDSGNGGYGYTF.

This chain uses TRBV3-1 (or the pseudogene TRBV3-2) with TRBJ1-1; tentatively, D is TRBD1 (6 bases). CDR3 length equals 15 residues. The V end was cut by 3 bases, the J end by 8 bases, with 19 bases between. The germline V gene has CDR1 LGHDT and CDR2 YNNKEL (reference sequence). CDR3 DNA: TGTGCCAGCAGCCAGGACAGTCATTCAACTTCGGAAGCTTTCTTT. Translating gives CASSQDSHSTSEAFF.

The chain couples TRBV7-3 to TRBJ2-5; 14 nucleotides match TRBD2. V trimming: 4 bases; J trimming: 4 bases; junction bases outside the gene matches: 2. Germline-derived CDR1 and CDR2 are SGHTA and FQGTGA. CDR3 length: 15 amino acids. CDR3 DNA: TGTGCCAGCAGCTCCGGGACTAGCGGGGGAGAGACCCAGTACTTC. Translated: CASSSGTSGGETQYF.

The CDR3 region is CASTGQINQPQHF. The CDR3 nucleotides are TGTGCCAGCACGGGACAGATCAATCAGCCCCAGCATTTT. The chain carries TRBV12-3 or TRBV12-4 and TRBJ1-5, with 7 bases that match TRBD1. The CDR3 has 13 amino acids. Losses at the gene ends were 7 bases for V and 3 bases for J; bases not matched to a gene: 3.

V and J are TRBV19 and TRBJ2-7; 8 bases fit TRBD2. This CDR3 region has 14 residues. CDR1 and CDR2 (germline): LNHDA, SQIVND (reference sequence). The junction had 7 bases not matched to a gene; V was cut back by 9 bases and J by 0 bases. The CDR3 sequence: CASSTGGSSYEQYF. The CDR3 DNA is TGTGCCAGCTCAACGGGGGGGAGCTCCTACGAGCAGTACTTC.

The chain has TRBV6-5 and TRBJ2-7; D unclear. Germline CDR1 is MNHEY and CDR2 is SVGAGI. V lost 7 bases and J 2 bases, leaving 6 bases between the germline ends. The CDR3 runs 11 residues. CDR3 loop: CASTNTYEQYF. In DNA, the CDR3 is TGTGCCAGCACTAATACCTACGAGCAGTACTTC.

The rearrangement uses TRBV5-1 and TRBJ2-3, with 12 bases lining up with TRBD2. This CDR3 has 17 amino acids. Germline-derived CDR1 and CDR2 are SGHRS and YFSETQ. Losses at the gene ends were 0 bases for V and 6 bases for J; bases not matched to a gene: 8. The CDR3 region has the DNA TGCGCCAGCAGCTTGGCGGCTAGCGGGGGGGCCTGGGATACGCAGTATTTT. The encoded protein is CASSLAASGGAWDTQYF.

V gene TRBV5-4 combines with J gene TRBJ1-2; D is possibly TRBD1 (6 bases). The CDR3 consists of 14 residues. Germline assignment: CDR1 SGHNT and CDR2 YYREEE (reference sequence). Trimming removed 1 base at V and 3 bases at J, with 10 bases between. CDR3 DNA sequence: TGTGCCAGCAGCTTGCTCGCAGGGGACTATGGCTACACCTTC. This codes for CASSLLAGDYGYTF.